A single sample is the source of the 28 T cell receptor beta chains below, sequenced in a study of T cells in localized non-small cell lung cancer. The protocol was immunoSEQ multiplex PCR, while the TCRdb copy is restricted to in-frame clones and leaves out a portion. Counted here are 75,000 to 95,000 clones, around 80% occurring once; the ten biggest clones make up roughly a fifth. The sample in question was PBMCs, obtained before any cancer treatment. The receptors originated from a man aged 40 to 75 with stage II squamous cell lung carcinoma.

The chain links TRBV18 to TRBJ1-1; 7 bases map to TRBD1. The V gene end was trimmed by 3 bases and the J gene end by 3 bases; junction bases not matched to a gene: 7. CDR1 KGHSH and CDR2 LQKENI come from the germline V gene. CDR3 size: 15 residues. The CDR3 bases are TGTGCCAGCTCACCCCGACAGGGCGGGGACACTGAAGCTTTCTTT. Translation: CASSPRQGGDTEAFF.

J is TRBJ1-3 and V is TRBV18; 7 nucleotides line up with TRBD1. J was trimmed by 2 bases and V by 4 bases; bases with no gene match: 8. Germline CDR1 is KGHSH and CDR2 is LQKENI. The CDR3 is made up of 16 amino acids. CDR3 amino acids: CASSLFKQGTGNTIYF. The CDR3 nucleotides are TGTGCCAGCTCACTCTTCAAACAGGGGACTGGAAACACCATATATTTT.

This clone has more than one count but fewer than ten. This sequence joins TRBV27 and TRBJ2-7, with D hard to call. The germline CDR1 and CDR2 sequences are MNHEY and SMNVEV (reference sequence). V was shortened by 0 bases and J by 0 bases, with 6 bases between the two germline ends. This CDR3 region has 14 residues. The CDR3 DNA is TGTGCCAGCAGTTTATCGTTCCTCTCCTACGAGCAGTACTTC. Its translation: CASSLSFLSYEQYF.

This chain uses TRBV6-1 with TRBJ2-1, with 9 bases lining up with TRBD2. CDR1 is MNHNS, CDR2 SASEGT, per germline. V lost 10 bases and J lost 3; bases outside the gene matches: 4. The CDR3 is made up of 13 amino acids. CDR3 in DNA: TGTGCCATACTAGCGGGTCTCTACAATGAGCAGTTCTTC. This translates into CAILAGLYNEQFF.

A single count supports this clone. The chain links TRBV18 to TRBJ2-7; no clear D gene. Germline CDR1 is KGHSH and CDR2 is LQKENI. V was clipped by 2 bases and J by 3 bases, with 11 bases between them. The CDR3 spans 14 residues. The DNA for the CDR3 is TGTGCCAGCTCACCAAACTTCGGAGTCTACGAGCAGTACTTC. This sequence encodes CASSPNFGVYEQYF.

The J gene is TRBJ2-5, the V gene TRBV20-1; D is unresolved. V was cut by 6 bases and J by 1 base, with 6 bases left in between. Germline CDR1 reads DFQATT; CDR2 reads SNEGSKA (reference sequence). This CDR3 region has 11 residues. CDR3 region: CSAGIQETQYF. Written as DNA, the CDR3 is TGCAGTGCGGGCATCCAAGAGACCCAGTACTTC.

Note on this clone: At the DNA level, this CDR3 is encoded by other sequences in the same sample as well. The J gene is TRBJ1-2, the V gene TRBV28; D remains unclear. The V end was cut by 3 bases, the J end by 5 bases, with 7 bases between. In germline, CDR1 is MDHEN, CDR2 SYDVKM. The CDR3 totals 12 residues. In DNA, the CDR3 is TGTGCCAGCAGTTTTGGGAGATATGGCTACACCTTC. Its protein is CASSFGRYGYTF.

The chain employs TRBV18 and TRBJ1-3; D gene unclear. The CDR3 spans 17 residues. V lost 2 bases and J lost 3, with 17 bases in between. Germline assignment: CDR1 KGHSH and CDR2 LQKENI. The DNA for the CDR3 is TGTGCCAGCTCACCATCTCCCACGGCAGTGAGTGGAAACACCATATATTTT. It yields the protein CASSPSPTAVSGNTIYF.

The table lists this clone with a count of one. The chain joins TRBV30 to TRBJ2-7, with TRBD1 matching over 8 bases. V was pared by 4 bases and J by 3 bases, with 5 bases of the junction left unmatched. Per the germline V gene, CDR1 is GTSNPN and CDR2 is SVGIG (reference sequence). The CDR3 spans 13 residues. DNA for the CDR3: TGTGCCTGGACCAGGGGGCTAAACTACGAGCAGTACTTC. The encoded protein is CAWTRGLNYEQYF.

The chain couples TRBV5-4 to TRBJ2-3; 9 bases fit TRBD2. The CDR3 sequence is 14 residues long. The V gene's germline CDR1 is SGHNT and CDR2 YYREEE (reference sequence). The V segment lost 5 bases and the J segment 3 bases; nucleotides outside the gene matches: 4. The CDR3 reads CASSAGGRTDTQYF. The CDR3 DNA reads as TGTGCCAGCAGTGCGGGGGGGCGGACAGATACGCAGTATTTT.

The J gene is TRBJ2-1, the V gene TRBV12-5; no definite D call. The V gene's germline CDR1 is LGHNT and CDR2 FRNRAP. This CDR3 spans 15 amino acids. The V end lost 2 bases, the J end lost 8 bases, and 16 bases lay between the germline ends. The chain's CDR3 is CASGLMMGREDEQFF. CDR3 in DNA: TGTGCTAGTGGTTTGATGATGGGCCGAGAGGATGAGCAGTTCTTC. The whole variable domain, remainder taken from reference TRBV12-5 and TRBJ2-1, is DARVTQTPRHKVTEMGQEVTMRCQPILGHNTVFWYRQTMMQGLELLAYFRNRAPLDDSGMPKDRFSAEMPDATLATLKIQPSEPRDSAVYFCASGLMMGREDEQFFGPGTRLTVL.

The gene calls are TRBV30 and TRBJ2-5; D unresolved. CDR1 is GTSNPN, CDR2 SVGIG, per germline (reference sequence). The CDR3 spans 14 residues. V shed 0 bases and J shed 1 base, with 9 bases lying between them. CDR3 in amino acids: CAWSVKGPQETQYF. The CDR3 DNA sequence: TGTGCCTGGAGTGTAAAGGGTCCCCAAGAGACCCAGTACTTC. Full variable domain (missing parts from reference TRBV30 and TRBJ2-5): SQTIHQWPATLVQPVGSPLSLECTVEGTSNPNLYWYRQAAGRGLQLLFYSVGIGQISSEVPQNLSASRPQDRQFILSSKKLLLSDSGFYLCAWSVKGPQETQYFGPGTRLLVL.

This chain joins TRBV6-1 and TRBJ2-1, with D tentatively TRBD1 (6 bases). The ends were cut back, 6 bases at V and 1 base at J, with 13 bases in the middle. Germline lookup yields CDR1 MNHNS and CDR2 SASEGT. CDR3 size: 15 residues. The CDR3 nucleotides read TGTGCCAGCAGGACCGACAGGCAATCCTACAATGAGCAGTTCTTC. It translates to CASRTDRQSYNEQFF.

The chain combines TRBV9 with TRBJ2-1; 12 bases fit TRBD2. This CDR3 is built from 15 residues. V lost 0 bases, J lost 10 bases, and 5 bases stayed unmatched. In germline, CDR1 is SGDLS, CDR2 YYNGEE. The CDR3: CASSVGTSGTDEQFF. The CDR3 DNA sequence: TGTGCCAGCAGCGTAGGGACTAGCGGGACAGACGAGCAGTTCTTC.

The V call is TRBV7-2, the J call TRBJ2-1, with D perhaps TRBD2 (6 bases). Germline CDR1 SGHTA, CDR2 FQGNSA. Trimming pared 6 bases from V and 0 bases from J, leaving 9 bases between. The CDR3 is made up of 14 amino acids. The CDR3: CASSTGDSYNEQFF. In nucleotides, the CDR3 is TGTGCCAGCAGTACGGGGGACTCCTACAATGAGCAGTTCTTC.

This sequence joins TRBV30 and TRBJ1-1; the D is unclear. From germline, CDR1 is GTSNPN and CDR2 SVGIG (reference sequence). Between the trimmed V and J ends, which lost 5 bases and 1 base, there was a span of 8 bases. The CDR3 length is 12 residues. This chain's CDR3 is CAWGRTNTEAFF. In DNA form, the CDR3 reads TGTGCCTGGGGCCGCACGAACACTGAAGCTTTCTTT. Supplemented by reference TRBV30 and TRBJ1-1, the full variable domain reads SQTIHQWPATLVQPVGSPLSLECTVEGTSNPNLYWYRQAAGRGLQLLFYSVGIGQISSEVPQNLSASRPQDRQFILSSKKLLLSDSGFYLCAWGRTNTEAFFGQGTRLTVV.

The V call is TRBV2, the J call TRBJ2-1; no definite D call. The CDR3 is 12 amino acids. Germline loops: CDR1 SNHLY, CDR2 FYNNEI. V lost 2 bases and J 8 bases, leaving 7 bases between the germline ends. The chain's CDR3 is CASSELVDEQFF. The CDR3, as DNA: TGTGCCAGCAGTGAATTAGTCGATGAGCAGTTCTTC.

The chain is built from TRBV2 and TRBJ2-1; 7 bases map to TRBD2. After removal of 8 bases from V and 3 bases from J, the junction contained 7 bases not matched to a gene. CDR1 is SNHLY and CDR2 is FYNNEI in the germline V gene. The length of the CDR3 is 14 residues. The DNA of the CDR3 is TGTGCCAGCGGCGGCGGGAGAGGCTACAATGAGCAGTTCTTC. Amino acids: CASGGGRGYNEQFF.

This clone was detected a few times. Here the CDR3 reads CASSVFPGGLRAFF. In nucleotides, the CDR3 is TGTGCCAGCAGCGTTTTCCCAGGGGGGCTGCGAGCTTTCTTT. The chain combines TRBV7-2 with TRBJ1-1, with 7 bases that match TRBD1. CDR3 length: 14 amino acids. V lost 5 bases and J lost 10; bases outside the gene matches: 13. Germline assignment: CDR1 SGHTA and CDR2 FQGNSA.

This chain links TRBV7-9 with TRBJ2-6, with D perhaps being TRBD1 or TRBD2 (6 bases each). The CDR3 has 18 amino acids. V was cut by 5 bases and J by 1 base, with 18 bases left in between. CDR1 and CDR2 from the germline V gene are SEHNR and FQNEAQ (reference sequence). The CDR3 nucleotides are TGTGCCAGCAGCGCAACAGGGAGGAGGATTTCTGGGGCCAACGTCCTGACTTTC. Protein: CASSATGRRISGANVLTF.

The gene calls are TRBV5-5 and TRBJ1-2; D unresolved. The CDR3 loop spans 13 amino acids. V lost 0 bases to trimming and J lost 2 bases, with 5 bases between them. Germline V gene lookup returns CDR1 SGHKS and CDR2 YYEKEE (reference sequence). The CDR3 spells CASSLDTNYGYTF. CDR3 coding DNA: TGTGCCAGCAGCTTGGATACCAACTATGGCTACACCTTC.

This rearrangement joins TRBV7-6 to TRBJ2-2; D gene ambiguous. The V end was cut by 2 bases, the J end by 0 bases, with 7 bases between. CDR1 and CDR2 from the germline V gene are SGHVS and FNYEAQ. This CDR3 contains 15 residues. DNA for the CDR3: TGTGCCAGCAGCTTAACAGACGCGAACACCGGGGAGCTGTTTTTT. Translating it yields CASSLTDANTGELFF.

V and J are TRBV4-3 and TRBJ2-6, with D uncertain. CDR1 and CDR2 (germline): LGHNA, YSLEER. V lost 4 bases and J 0 bases, leaving 7 bases between the germline ends. The length of the CDR3 is 15 residues. The CDR3, as DNA: TGCGCCAGCAGCCCCCGGTTCTCTGGGGCCAACGTCCTGACTTTC. It encodes CASSPRFSGANVLTF.

J is TRBJ1-2 and V is TRBV14, with TRBD1 identical over 9 bases. V dropped 4 bases and J dropped 7; count of bases not matched to a gene: 7. This CDR3 is built from 14 residues. Germline V gene data show CDR1 as SGHDN and CDR2 as FVKESK. CDR3 in amino acids: CASSLDRGSGGYTF. CDR3 DNA sequence: TGTGCCAGCAGCCTGGACAGGGGTTCTGGTGGCTACACCTTC.

The genes are TRBV5-1 and TRBJ2-1; unclear D gene. Germline-derived CDR1 and CDR2 are SGHRS and YFSETQ. Deletions cut 0 bases from V and 1 base from J, with 8 bases between. The CDR3 has 15 residues. Written as DNA, the CDR3 is TGCGCCAGCAGCTTGGCCTCTTGGTCCTACAATGAGCAGTTCTTC. Its protein is CASSLASWSYNEQFF. The full variable domain, its missing parts supplied by reference TRBV5-1 and TRBJ2-1, is KAGVTQTPRYLIKTRGQQVTLSCSPISGHRSVSWYQQTPGQGLQFLFEYFSETQRNKGNFPGRFSGRQFSNSRSEMNVSTLELGDSALYLCASSLASWSYNEQFFGPGTRLTVL.

This rearrangement joins TRBV4-1 to TRBJ2-5; the D gene is possibly TRBD1 (5 bases). The J call may be incorrect, as the DNA end agrees better with TRBJ2-7. Germline CDR1 reads MGHRA; CDR2 reads YSYEKL. The CDR3 is 14 residues long. DNA for the CDR3: TGCGCCAGCAGCCAACAGGGCGGCACCTACGAGCAGTACTTC. It codes for CASSQQGGTYEQYF.

The chain recombines TRBV6-5 with TRBJ1-2; the D is unclear. Trimming cost V 5 bases and J 4 bases, with 17 bases left between them. CDR1 and CDR2 from the germline V gene are MNHEY and SVGAGI. CDR3 size: 15 residues. This CDR3 reads CASSPNAGSLYGYTF. DNA for the CDR3: TGTGCCAGCAGTCCGAACGCAGGTTCCCTCTATGGCTACACCTTC.

This chain links TRBV15 with TRBJ2-5; possible D gene TRBD1, 5 bases. This CDR3 has 12 amino acids. Trimming removed 5 bases from V and 7 bases from J, with 11 bases in between. Germline V CDR1 and CDR2: LNHNV, YYDKDF (reference sequence). CDR3 region: CATSAGYGTQYF. The CDR3 nucleotides read TGTGCCACCAGCGCAGGGTACGGGACCCAGTACTTC.